This TCR beta chain is drawn from a study of T cells in Graves' hyperthyroidism and ophthalmopathy. TCR beta CDR3 region amplification was performed from RNA transcripts. In the first-round RT-PCR of the TCR CDR3, the HTBI primer set was used. Each CDR3 protein gets one entry after TCRdb re-called the multiplex PCR reads with MiXCR. The repertoire holds 400,000 to 550,000 distinct CDR3 sequences, with 13% to 15% as singletons. This clonotype was seen many times. Per germline, CDR1 MNHEY and CDR2 SVGAGI. Trimming stripped 2 bases from V and 3 bases from J, with 7 bases between. The CDR3 consists of 13 residues. Patients showing uncontrolled infection, other autoimmune disease, pregnancy or lactation were ineligible.

The rearrangement uses TRBV6-5 and TRBJ1-2, with D uncertain. Sequencing was carried out using blood. The receptor comes from a young woman with Graves' hyperthyroidism. The CDR3 DNA reads TGTGCCAGCAGTTACGAAAGGGACTATGGCTACACCTTC. Translated: CASSYERDYGYTF.